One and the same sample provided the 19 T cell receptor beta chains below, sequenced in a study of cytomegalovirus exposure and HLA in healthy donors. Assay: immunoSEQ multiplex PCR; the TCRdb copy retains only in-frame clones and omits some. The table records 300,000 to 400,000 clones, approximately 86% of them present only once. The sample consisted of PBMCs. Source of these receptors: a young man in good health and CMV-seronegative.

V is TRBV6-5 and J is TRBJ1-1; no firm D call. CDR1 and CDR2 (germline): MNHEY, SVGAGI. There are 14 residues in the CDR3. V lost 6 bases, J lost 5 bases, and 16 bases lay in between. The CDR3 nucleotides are TGTGCCAGCAGGAAGGTTAGAGGGCGGACTGAAGCTTTCTTT. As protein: CASRKVRGRTEAFF.

The CDR3 nucleotides are TGCAGCGTTGGTGGCAGGGTCGGAGTAGAGACCCAGTACTTC. Amino acid sequence: CSVGGRVGVETQYF. The V and J genes are TRBV29-1 and TRBJ2-5, with a weak D call TRBD1 (5 bases). CDR1 and CDR2 from the germline V gene are SQVTM and ANQGSEA. The CDR3 has 14 amino acids. V was pared by 4 bases and J by 4 bases, with 16 bases between. The full variable domain, rest sourced from reference TRBV29-1 and TRBJ2-5, is SAVISQKPSRDICQRGTSLTIQCQVDSQVTMMFWYRQQPGQSLTLIATANQGSEATYESGFVIDKFPISRPNLTFSTLTVSNMSPEDSSIYLCSVGGRVGVETQYFGPGTRLLVL.

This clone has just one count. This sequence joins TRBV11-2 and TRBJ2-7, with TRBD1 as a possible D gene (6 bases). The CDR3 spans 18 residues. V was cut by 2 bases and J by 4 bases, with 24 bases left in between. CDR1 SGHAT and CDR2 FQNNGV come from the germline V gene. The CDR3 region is CASSLRWATGTSTYEQYF. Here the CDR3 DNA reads TGTGCCAGCAGCTTACGGTGGGCAACCGGGACATCCACTTACGAGCAGTACTTC.

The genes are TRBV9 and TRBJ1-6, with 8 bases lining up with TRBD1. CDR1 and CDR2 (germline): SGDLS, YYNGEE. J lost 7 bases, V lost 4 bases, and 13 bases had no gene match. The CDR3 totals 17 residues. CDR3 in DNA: TGTGCCAGCAGCCTCACCGACAGGGGTTCGGGCAATTCACCCCTCCACTTT. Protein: CASSLTDRGSGNSPLHF.

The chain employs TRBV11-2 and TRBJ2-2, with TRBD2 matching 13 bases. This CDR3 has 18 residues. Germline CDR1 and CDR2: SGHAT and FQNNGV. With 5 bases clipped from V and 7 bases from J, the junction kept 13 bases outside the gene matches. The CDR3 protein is CASSTAPTSGGAFGELFF. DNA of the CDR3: TGTGCCAGCAGCACCGCCCCTACTAGCGGGGGGGCCTTCGGGGAGCTGTTTTTT. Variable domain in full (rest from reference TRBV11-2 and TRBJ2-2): EAGVAQSPRYKIIEKRQSVAFWCNPISGHATLYWYQQILGQGPKLLIQFQNNGVVDDSQLPKDRFSAERLKGVDSTLKIQPAKLEDSAVYLCASSTAPTSGGAFGELFFGEGSRLTVL.

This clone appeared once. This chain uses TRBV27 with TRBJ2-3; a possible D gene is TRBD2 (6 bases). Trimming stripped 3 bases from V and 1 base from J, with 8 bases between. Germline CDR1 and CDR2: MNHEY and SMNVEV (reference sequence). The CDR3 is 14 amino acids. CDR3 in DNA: TGTGCCAGCAGTTTCCAGCGGGGCACAGATACGCAGTATTTT. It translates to CASSFQRGTDTQYF.

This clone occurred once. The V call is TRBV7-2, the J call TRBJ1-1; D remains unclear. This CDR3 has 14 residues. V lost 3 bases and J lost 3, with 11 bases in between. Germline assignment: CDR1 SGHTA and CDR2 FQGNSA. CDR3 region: CASSLEGRDTEAFF. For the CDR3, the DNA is TGTGCCAGCAGCTTGGAAGGGAGGGACACTGAAGCTTTCTTT.

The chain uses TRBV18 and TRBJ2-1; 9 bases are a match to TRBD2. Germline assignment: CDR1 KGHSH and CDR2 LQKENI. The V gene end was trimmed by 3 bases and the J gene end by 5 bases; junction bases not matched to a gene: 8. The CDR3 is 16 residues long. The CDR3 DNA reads TGTGCCAGCTCACCGCTTGGGCGGGGGGGTGACAATGAGCAGTTCTTC. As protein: CASSPLGRGGDNEQFF.

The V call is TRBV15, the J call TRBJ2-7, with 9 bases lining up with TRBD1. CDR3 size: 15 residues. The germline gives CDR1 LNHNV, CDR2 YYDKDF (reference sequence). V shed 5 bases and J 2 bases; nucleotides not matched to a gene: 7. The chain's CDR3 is CATSSEQGAAYEQYF. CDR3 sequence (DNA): TGTGCCACCAGCTCCGAACAGGGGGCGGCCTACGAGCAGTACTTC.

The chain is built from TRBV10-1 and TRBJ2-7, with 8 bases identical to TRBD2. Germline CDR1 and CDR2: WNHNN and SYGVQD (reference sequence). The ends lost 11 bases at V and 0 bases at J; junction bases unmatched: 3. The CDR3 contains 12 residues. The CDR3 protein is CADGGVSYEQYF. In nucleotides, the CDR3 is TGCGCCGACGGGGGGGTCTCCTACGAGCAGTACTTC.

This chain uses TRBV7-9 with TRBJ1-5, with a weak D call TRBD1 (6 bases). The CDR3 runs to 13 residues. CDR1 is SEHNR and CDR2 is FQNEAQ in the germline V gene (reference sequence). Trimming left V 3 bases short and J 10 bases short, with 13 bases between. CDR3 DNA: TGTGCCAGCAGCTTCGGGGACACGCAACCCCAGCATTTT. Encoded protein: CASSFGDTQPQHF.

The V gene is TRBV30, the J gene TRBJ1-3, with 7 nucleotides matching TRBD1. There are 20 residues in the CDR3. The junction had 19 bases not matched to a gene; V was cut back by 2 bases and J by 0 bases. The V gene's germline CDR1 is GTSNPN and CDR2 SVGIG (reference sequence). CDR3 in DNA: TGTGCCTGGAGTCGGTTTGGGGGACAGACTAAACCCATCTCTGGAAACACCATATATTTT. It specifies CAWSRFGGQTKPISGNTIYF.

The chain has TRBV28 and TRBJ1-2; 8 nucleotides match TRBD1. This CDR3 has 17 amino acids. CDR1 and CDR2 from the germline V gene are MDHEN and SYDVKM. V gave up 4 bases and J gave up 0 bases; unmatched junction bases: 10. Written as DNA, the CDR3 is TGTGCCAGCAGTTCCTCGGACAGGGCTTCGGCTAACTATGGCTACACCTTC. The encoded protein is CASSSSDRASANYGYTF.

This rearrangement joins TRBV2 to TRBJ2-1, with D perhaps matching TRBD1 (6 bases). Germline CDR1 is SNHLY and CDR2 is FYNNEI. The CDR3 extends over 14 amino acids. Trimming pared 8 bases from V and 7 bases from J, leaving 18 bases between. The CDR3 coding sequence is TGTGCCAGCGGTTACAGGGCCACTACTAATGAGCAGTTCTTC. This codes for CASGYRATTNEQFF. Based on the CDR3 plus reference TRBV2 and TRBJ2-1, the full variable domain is EPEVTQTPSHQVTQMGQEVILRCVPISNHLYFYWYRQILGQKVEFLVSFYNNEISEKSEIFDDQFSVERPDGSNFTLKIRSTKLEDSAMYFCASGYRATTNEQFFGPGTRLTVL.

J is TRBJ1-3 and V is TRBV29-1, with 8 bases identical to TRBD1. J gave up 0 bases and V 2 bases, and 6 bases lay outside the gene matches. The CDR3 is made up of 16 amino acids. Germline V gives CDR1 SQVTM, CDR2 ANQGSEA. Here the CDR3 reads CSVERPGGTSGNTIYF. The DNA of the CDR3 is TGCAGCGTTGAAAGGCCAGGGGGCACCTCTGGAAACACCATATATTTT.

The CDR3 is CASSLVRGGSYNEQFF. The DNA for the CDR3 is TGCGCCAGCAGCTTGGTGCGGGGGGGCTCCTACAATGAGCAGTTCTTC. The chain combines TRBV5-1 with TRBJ2-1; 9 nucleotides line up with TRBD2. The CDR3 has 16 residues. CDR1 is SGHRS and CDR2 is YFSETQ in the germline V gene. Trimming cost V 0 bases and J 0 bases; bases outside gene matches: 1.

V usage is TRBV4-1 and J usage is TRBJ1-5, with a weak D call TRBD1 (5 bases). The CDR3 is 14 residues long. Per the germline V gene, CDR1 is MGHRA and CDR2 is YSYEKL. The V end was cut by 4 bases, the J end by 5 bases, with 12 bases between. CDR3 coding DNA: TGCGCCAGCAGCCGCCCAGGGACTTATCAGCCCCAGCATTTT. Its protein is CASSRPGTYQPQHF.

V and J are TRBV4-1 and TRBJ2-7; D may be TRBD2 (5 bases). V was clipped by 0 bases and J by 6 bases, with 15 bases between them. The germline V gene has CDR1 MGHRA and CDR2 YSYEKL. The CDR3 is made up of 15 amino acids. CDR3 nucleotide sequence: TGCGCCAGCAGCCAAGAGAGGGTTTATAATTCCGAGCAGTACTTC. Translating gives CASSQERVYNSEQYF.

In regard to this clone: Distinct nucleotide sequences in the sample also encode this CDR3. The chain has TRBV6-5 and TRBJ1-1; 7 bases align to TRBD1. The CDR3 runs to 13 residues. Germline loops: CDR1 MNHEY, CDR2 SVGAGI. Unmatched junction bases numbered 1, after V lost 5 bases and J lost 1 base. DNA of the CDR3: TGTGCCAGCAGTCGGGACAGGAACACTGAAGCTTTCTTT. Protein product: CASSRDRNTEAFF.